Each of the 16 T cell receptor beta chains below was sequenced from the same sample in a study of graft-versus-host responses after intestinal transplantation. Generated by immunoSEQ multiplex PCR, the TCRdb table keeps only in-frame clones and is missing some. Here the sample spans about 86,000 clones, roughly four fifths being singletons. Their cognate antigens are unknown. This sample comprised unstimulated CD8+ T cells sorted from spleen or lymph node cells, obtained before intestinal transplant. These receptors were obtained from a human donor who received an intestinal transplant.

The rearrangement links TRBV19 to TRBJ2-3, with 9 bases identical to TRBD2. The CDR3 contains 17 residues. V trimming: 4 bases; J trimming: 5 bases; junction bases outside the gene matches: 13. The germline V gene has CDR1 LNHDA and CDR2 SQIVND (reference sequence). CDR3 residues: CASSTRNRLAAQDTQYF. The DNA for the CDR3 is TGTGCCAGTAGTACTAGAAACCGACTAGCGGCCCAAGATACGCAGTATTTT.

The chain links TRBV27 to TRBJ2-1; D could derive from TRBD1 or TRBD2 (8 bases each). In germline, CDR1 is MNHEY, CDR2 SMNVEV (reference sequence). The CDR3 covers 16 residues. Deletions cut 7 bases from V and 6 bases from J, with 22 bases between. The CDR3, as DNA: TGTGCCAGCATCGGGAGGGTACAGGGGGACCGCAATGAGCAGTTCTTC. Protein sequence: CASIGRVQGDRNEQFF.

As DNA, the CDR3 is TGTGCCAGCAGTTACAGGGCAGGGGAGCAGTACTTC. It yields the protein CASSYRAGEQYF. The V call is TRBV6-6, the J call TRBJ2-7, with D tentatively TRBD1 (5 bases). The CDR3 is 12 residues long. V lost 2 bases to trimming and J lost 7 bases, with 9 bases between them. From germline, CDR1 is MNHNY and CDR2 SVGAGI (reference sequence).

V and J are TRBV30 and TRBJ2-7, with D possibly TRBD2 on 6 matching bases. Germline-derived CDR1 and CDR2 are GTSNPN and SVGIG (reference sequence). Deletions cut 4 bases from V and 0 bases from J, with 16 bases between. The CDR3 runs 15 residues. CDR3 region: CAWIPFGGTSYEQYF. CDR3 nucleotide sequence: TGTGCCTGGATTCCCTTCGGGGGAACCTCCTACGAGCAGTACTTC.

This clone was seen a single time. V and J are TRBV15 and TRBJ1-4, with D uncertain. The germline CDR1 and CDR2 sequences are LNHNV and YYDKDF (reference sequence). This CDR3 has 12 amino acids. V gave up 4 bases and J gave up 5 bases, with 5 bases separating them. CDR3 coding DNA: TGTGCCACCAGCACCTCCAATGAAAAACTGTTTTTT. Amino acid sequence: CATSTSNEKLFF.

The chain employs TRBV15 and TRBJ1-4; 10 bases are a match to TRBD1. The germline CDR1 and CDR2 sequences are LNHNV and YYDKDF (reference sequence). This CDR3 is built from 15 residues. The V gene end was trimmed by 5 bases and the J gene end by 8 bases; junction bases not matched to a gene: 8. In DNA, the CDR3 is TGTGCCACCAGCCTCGGGACAGGGGTGTTCGAAAAACTGTTTTTT. Protein sequence: CATSLGTGVFEKLFF.

The V gene is TRBV29-1, the J gene TRBJ2-5, with D maybe TRBD2 (6 bases). V gave up 6 bases and J gave up 4 bases, with 12 bases separating them. The germline V gene encodes CDR1 SQVTM and CDR2 ANQGSEA. The CDR3 is 12 amino acids. In nucleotides, the CDR3 is TGCAGCGTGGGCGGGGTGTTAGAGACCCAGTACTTC. Amino acid sequence: CSVGGVLETQYF. Full variable domain (remainder filled in from reference TRBV29-1 and TRBJ2-5): SAVISQKPSRDICQRGTSLTIQCQVDSQVTMMFWYRQQPGQSLTLIATANQGSEATYESGFVIDKFPISRPNLTFSTLTVSNMSPEDSSIYLCSVGGVLETQYFGPGTRLLVL.

In its sample, this clone was seen once. This chain connects TRBV7-9 to TRBJ1-1; 7 nucleotides match TRBD1. CDR1 is SEHNR and CDR2 is FQNEAQ in the germline V gene (reference sequence). V lost 1 base, J lost 5 bases, and 4 bases stayed unmatched. The CDR3 has 14 amino acids. The CDR3 nucleotides read TGTGCCAGCAGCTTAGGCACGACAGGGACTGAAGCTTTCTTT. It codes for CASSLGTTGTEAFF.

The J gene is TRBJ1-2, the V gene TRBV19; 7 bases are a match to TRBD1. Germline-derived CDR1 and CDR2 are LNHDA and SQIVND (reference sequence). J gave up 3 bases and V 2 bases, and 6 bases lay outside the gene matches. CDR3 size: 15 residues. DNA of the CDR3: TGTGCCAGTAGTATATTTGTAGGACAGGACTATGGCTACACCTTC. This gives the protein CASSIFVGQDYGYTF.

The chain is built from TRBV2 and TRBJ2-5; TRBD2 agrees at 8 bases. The DNA end favors TRBJ2-7, so the J call may be wrong. The germline V gene encodes CDR1 SNHLY and CDR2 FYNNEI. This CDR3 comprises 14 residues. CDR3 DNA: TGTGCCAGCAGCCTACTAGCGGATGCCTACGAGCAGTACTTC. Translation: CASSLLADAYEQYF.

The rearrangement joins TRBV6-6 to TRBJ2-2; the D is unclear. Germline V CDR1 and CDR2: MNHNY, SVGAGI (reference sequence). Trimming shortened V by 4 bases and J by 8 bases, and 8 bases separated the two germline ends. CDR3 length: 12 amino acids. CDR3 DNA: TGTGCCAGCAGTTCCATGTGGGGGGAGCTGTTTTTT. The encoded protein is CASSSMWGELFF.

This chain joins TRBV6-5 and TRBJ2-2; D is undetermined. The CDR3 consists of 12 residues. Trimming removed 7 bases at V and 1 base at J, with 4 bases between. The germline gives CDR1 MNHEY, CDR2 SVGAGI. CDR3 amino acids: CASTWNTGELFF. In nucleotides, the CDR3 is TGTGCCAGCACATGGAACACCGGGGAGCTGTTTTTT.

The rearrangement uses TRBV7-2 and TRBJ2-3; 12 bases map to TRBD2. The CDR3 extends over 16 amino acids. Germline-derived CDR1 and CDR2 are SGHTA and FQGNSA. V dropped 2 bases and J dropped 0; count of bases not matched to a gene: 0. CDR3 residues: CASSLLAGGSTDTQYF. CDR3 bases: TGTGCCAGCAGCTTACTAGCGGGGGGGAGCACAGATACGCAGTATTTT.

The chain recombines TRBV6-6 with TRBJ1-6; the match to TRBD1 covers 9 bases. Germline loops: CDR1 MNHNY, CDR2 SVGAGI (reference sequence). Germline trimming cut 2 bases from V and 10 bases from J; bases unmatched to any gene: 9. The CDR3 covers 16 residues. Here the CDR3 reads CASSYSPGQGASPLHF. CDR3 sequence (DNA): TGTGCCAGCAGTTACAGCCCGGGACAGGGAGCCTCACCCCTCCACTTT.

The chain's CDR3 is CASSLGDIRFSYEQYF. CDR3 sequence (DNA): TGTGCCAGCAGCTTAGGGGACATACGATTCTCCTACGAGCAGTACTTC. V and J are TRBV7-9 and TRBJ2-7, with D possibly TRBD1 on 6 matching bases. This CDR3 comprises 16 residues. Germline CDR1 reads SEHNR; CDR2 reads FQNEAQ (reference sequence). Trimming took 1 base from V and 0 from J, leaving 13 bases between them.

J is TRBJ2-5 and V is TRBV5-6, with 11 bases identical to TRBD2. Germline lookup yields CDR1 SGHDT and CDR2 YYEEEE. The CDR3 totals 15 residues. V lost 0 bases and J lost 2; bases outside the gene matches: 0. This CDR3 reads CASSLASGGQETQYF. The CDR3 bases are TGTGCCAGCAGCTTGGCTAGCGGGGGGCAAGAGACCCAGTACTTC.